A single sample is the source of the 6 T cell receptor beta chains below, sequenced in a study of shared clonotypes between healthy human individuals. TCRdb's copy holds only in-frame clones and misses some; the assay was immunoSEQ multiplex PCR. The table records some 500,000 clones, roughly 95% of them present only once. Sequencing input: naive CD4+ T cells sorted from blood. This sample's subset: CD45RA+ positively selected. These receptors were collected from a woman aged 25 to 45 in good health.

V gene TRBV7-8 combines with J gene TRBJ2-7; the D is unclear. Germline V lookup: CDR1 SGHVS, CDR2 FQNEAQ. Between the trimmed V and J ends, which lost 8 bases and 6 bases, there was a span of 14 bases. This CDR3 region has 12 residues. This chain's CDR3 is CASSDGNLEQYF. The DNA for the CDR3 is TGTGCCAGCTCGGACGGTAACCTCGAGCAGTACTTC.

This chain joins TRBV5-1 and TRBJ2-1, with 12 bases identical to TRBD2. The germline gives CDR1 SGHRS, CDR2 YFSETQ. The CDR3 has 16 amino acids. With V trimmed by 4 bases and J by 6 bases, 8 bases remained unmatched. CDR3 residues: CASSTSLAGGPNEQFF. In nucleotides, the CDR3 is TGCGCCAGCAGCACCTCTCTAGCGGGAGGGCCCAATGAGCAGTTCTTC. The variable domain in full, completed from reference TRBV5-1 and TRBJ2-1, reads KAGVTQTPRYLIKTRGQQVTLSCSPISGHRSVSWYQQTPGQGLQFLFEYFSETQRNKGNFPGRFSGRQFSNSRSEMNVSTLELGDSALYLCASSTSLAGGPNEQFFGPGTRLTVL.

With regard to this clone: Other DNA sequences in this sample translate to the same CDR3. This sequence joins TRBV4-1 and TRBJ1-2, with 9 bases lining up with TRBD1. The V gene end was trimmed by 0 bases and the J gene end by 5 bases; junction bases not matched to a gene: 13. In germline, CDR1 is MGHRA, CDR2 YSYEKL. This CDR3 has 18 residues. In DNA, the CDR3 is TGCGCCAGCAGCCAAGATCGAAGGGGTAGGGACAGGGATTATGGCTACACCTTC. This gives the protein CASSQDRRGRDRDYGYTF.

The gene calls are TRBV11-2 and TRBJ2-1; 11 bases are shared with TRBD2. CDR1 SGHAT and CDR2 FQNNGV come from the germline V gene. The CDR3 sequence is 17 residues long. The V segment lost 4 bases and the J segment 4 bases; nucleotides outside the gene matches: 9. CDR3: CASSYILIAGGYNEQFF. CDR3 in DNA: TGTGCCAGCAGCTATATTTTAATAGCGGGAGGGTACAATGAGCAGTTCTTC.

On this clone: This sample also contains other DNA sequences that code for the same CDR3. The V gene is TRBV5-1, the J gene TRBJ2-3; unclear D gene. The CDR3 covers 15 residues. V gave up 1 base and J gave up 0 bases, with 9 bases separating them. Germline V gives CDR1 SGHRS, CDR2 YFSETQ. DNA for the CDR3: TGCGCCAGCAGCTTGTATTTGGACAGCACAGATACGCAGTATTTT. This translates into CASSLYLDSTDTQYF.

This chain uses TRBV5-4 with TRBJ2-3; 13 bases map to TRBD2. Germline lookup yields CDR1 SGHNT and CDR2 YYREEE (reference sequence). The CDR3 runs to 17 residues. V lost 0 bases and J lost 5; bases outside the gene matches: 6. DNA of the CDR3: TGTGCCAGCAGCTTGGCCTTGACTAGCGGGGGGCAAGATACGCAGTATTTT. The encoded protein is CASSLALTSGGQDTQYF.